This entry concerns a single T cell receptor beta chain. CDR3 length: 16 amino acids. Losses at the gene ends were 5 bases for V and 5 bases for J; bases not matched to a gene: 10. Germline CDR1 reads SGHTA; CDR2 reads FQGNSA. Source study methods: Amplification of reference gene primers provided the estimated nucleated cell counts. Assay: immunoSEQ multiplex PCR; the TCRdb copy retains only in-frame clones and omits some. V and J calls and clone size follow that table, whereas D and trimming were derived from the DNA. This sample has under 9,500 clones; approximately 91% occur once, and the top ten carry around 3.8%. This sample was included in a study of blood T cell repertoires in COVID-19. Background on the study: The United States, Italy and Spain provided the acute and convalescent COVID-19 samples. In each case, the material was cDNA or gDNA derived from T cells, B-cell-depleted T cells, or PBMCs.

The TCR sequence derives from a woman aged 45-65 years with active COVID-19. The chain links TRBV7-2 to TRBJ1-5; TRBD1 agrees at 9 bases. The sample consisted of peripheral blood. The CDR3 coding sequence is TGTGCCAGCAGCCTTGGGGGAACAGGGGGCTATCAGCCCCAGCATTTT. Its translation is CASSLGGTGGYQPQHF.